This TCR beta chain emerged from a study of CXCR3-negative and CXCR3-positive naive CD8 T cells. The study made its TRB cDNA libraries by 5' RACE, adding UMI labels. For each CDR3 protein, TCRdb gives one entry from its re-call of the 5' RACE reads, without DNA. This table holds tens of thousands of distinct CDR3 sequences. The CDR3 extends over 15 amino acids. CDR1 MNHNY and CDR2 SVGAGI come from the germline V gene (reference sequence). As for this clonotype: Antigen: not known.

The sorter processed each CD8+ T cell subset in triplicate at about 320,000 cells apiece. Overall study findings and caveats: TRBV-TRBJ usage was similar across naive CXCR3 subsets but distinct in memory cells. The study found more hydrophobic TRB CDR3s in CXCR3-positive naive cells than in CXCR3-negative naive cells. TRB CDR3 properties served as the basis for inferring TCR strength, and surface CD5 was comparable between naive subsets.

V and J are TRBV6-6 and TRBJ1-1. The sample taken for sequencing was naive CXCR3- CD8+ T cells from blood. Subset in this sample: CD45RO-CCR7+CD27+CD95- naive CD8+ T cells lacking CXCR3 (TNR3-). This TCR was recovered from a human donor in good health. Some clones in this sample may be carry-over from other donors' samples. CDR3 loop: CASSYSSQAWTEAFF.